The sequence of this T cell receptor (beta chain) was determined in a study of regulatory T cells in long-lasting Graves disease (dated by TCRdb to the early 2020s). Turning to the overall study: To count as having persistent Graves' disease, a patient had to have received antithyroid drug treatment for over 5 years with TSH receptor autoantibodies remaining persistently positive. Peripheral blood TCR sequencing and RNA sequencing compared persistent Graves' disease patients with newly diagnosed Graves' disease patients. The study was conducted in China and was registered as a clinical trial. A total of about 33 samples were covered by TCR sequencing, comprising approximately 13 persistent and approximately 20 newly diagnosed Graves' disease patients. In the clinical cohort, patients with persistent Graves' disease had used antithyroid drugs for an average of about 10.3 years. What the research found in general, with its limitations: Because the primary lesion, thyroid tissue, could not be accessed, the study looked at peripheral blood alone. Only the TCR beta chain was sequenced and analyzed. Persistent disease showed preferential use of TRBV28, TRBJ1-2 and TRBJ2-5, whereas newly diagnosed disease favored TRBV20-1 and TRBJ2-1. Persistent Graves' disease patients showed lower TCR Shannon entropy and fewer highly expanded clones than newly diagnosed patients, suggesting clonal expansion. Persistent patients shared more public clonotypes among themselves (around 2,500) than newly diagnosed patients did (about 900). As a limitation, the authors acknowledged that the small sample size may reduce accuracy.

The CDR3 contains 14 residues, cysteine and phenylalanine counted. This entry keeps only the CDR3 DNA: 42 bases, framed from base 1. V is reduced by 5 bases and J by 3 bases, leaving a spacing of 14 bases between them. Per the germline V gene (reference sequence), LNHDA is the CDR1 and SQIVND is the CDR2. According to the study, the label for this sample's time point signals: persistent/refractory GD, antithyroid drugs over 5 years with positive TRAb. RNA was extracted from PBMCs in TRIzol for both TCR sequencing and RNA sequencing. The diagnosis of Graves' disease followed American Thyroid Association guidelines. Recruitment of patients was carried out at an endocrinology department in Xi'an, China. From each patient, around 9 milliliters of peripheral blood was collected into an EDTA anticoagulant tube. Ficoll Paque Plus density gradient separation was used to isolate PBMCs, and no further T cell sorting was performed. An Agilent 2100 Bioanalyzer and agarose gel were used to check RNA quality, while a NanoDrop 2000 measured RNA concentration.

Receptor libraries were prepared by multiplex PCR. The data were produced on an Illumina HiSeq 4000. iRepertoire HTBI primers and Arm-PCR amplification of CDR3 regions were used to construct TCR beta libraries. Before sequencing, the PCR products went through gel purification. In the paper's pipeline: Across samples, 60 to 80 TRBV and roughly 15 TRBJ segments were identified and used for gene usage analysis of CDR3 amino acid clonotypes. COPE and FqMerger were used to merge the filtered high-quality paired reads into contigs. BLAST was used to align contigs to the IMGT TRBV, TRBD and TRBJ reference genes, and CDR3 was defined following IMGT. Highly expanded clones were defined as clonotypes with a frequency above 0.1%. Shannon entropy was used to measure repertoire diversity, and the Gini coefficient was used to measure V-J evenness. A clonotype was considered public if more than one individual shared it. Clones were called with MiXCR by TCRdb after fastp trimmed the public reads at Q25, and only in-frame beta chains were retained. Rows matching on CDR3 protein sequence are summarized as one entry with the most common DNA and genes. TCRdb, not the original authors, processed these V and J calls. In all, the sample holds some 450,000 distinct CDR3 sequences, and 23% of those were seen once. Around 26% of the sample comes from the top ten.

For this clonotype: Its antigen remains undetermined. Base qualities were left out, and no much larger clone turns up one base away.

The sequencing here drew on peripheral blood mononuclear cells (PBMCs), taken when the disease was refractory, from a patient treated with antithyroid drugs. This clonotype originated in a female donor with Graves disease. The V and J genes are TRBV19 and TRBJ2-7, with the D call tentatively TRBD1 or TRBD2, each fitting 5 bases. The nucleotide sequence reads TGTGCCAGTAGTTGGGGGACGGGGAGCTACGAGCAGTACTTC. It encodes CASSWGTGSYEQYF.